This T cell receptor beta chain was identified in a study of OX40 agonist ivuxolimab in advanced cancers. About this clone itself: What it binds is not known.

No patient had autoimmune disease or received systemic immunosuppression. Points from the study as a whole: Clones of CD4+ and CD8+ blood T cells grew by week 6 at doses of 0.1 to 3.0 mg/kg.

Sequencing used immunoSEQ multiplex PCR; TCRdb keeps in-frame clones, though not all of them. The table includes about 28,000 clones, about 80% detected once. The germline V and J ends were trimmed by 4 bases and 0 bases, with 17 bases remaining between them. CDR3 length: 16 amino acids. Germline CDR1 reads SGHRS; CDR2 reads YFSETQ. This sequence joins TRBV5-1 and TRBJ2-7, with D hard to call. This sequence was found in an adult with an advanced solid tumor such as melanoma, head and neck, liver or kidney cancer. The material sequenced was CD4+ or CD8+ T cells sorted from blood, taken in a trial of the OX40 agonist ivuxolimab. CDR3 loop: CASSQGLGNSSYEQYF. CDR3 in DNA: TGCGCCAGCAGCCAAGGTCTGGGCAACAGCTCCTACGAGCAGTACTTC.